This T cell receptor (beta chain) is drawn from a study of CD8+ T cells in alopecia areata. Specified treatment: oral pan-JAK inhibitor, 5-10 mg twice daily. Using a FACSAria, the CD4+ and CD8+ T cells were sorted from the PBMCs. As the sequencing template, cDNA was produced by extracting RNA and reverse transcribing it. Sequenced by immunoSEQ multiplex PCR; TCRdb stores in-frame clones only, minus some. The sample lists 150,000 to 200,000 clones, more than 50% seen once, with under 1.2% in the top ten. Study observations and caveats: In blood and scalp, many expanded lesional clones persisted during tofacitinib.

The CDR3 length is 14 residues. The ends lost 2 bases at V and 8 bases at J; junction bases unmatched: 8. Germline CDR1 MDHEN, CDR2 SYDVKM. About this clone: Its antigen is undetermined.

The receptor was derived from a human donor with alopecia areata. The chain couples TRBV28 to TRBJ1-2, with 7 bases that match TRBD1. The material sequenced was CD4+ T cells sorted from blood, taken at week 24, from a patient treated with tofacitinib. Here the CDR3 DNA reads TGTGCCAGCAGTTTACTCCAGGGGGGCACGGGCTACACCTTC. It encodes CASSLLQGGTGYTF.